The source of this T cell receptor beta chain is a study of blood T cell repertoires in COVID-19. About the study: From T cells, B-cell-depleted T cells, or PBMCs came the material, which was cDNA or gDNA.

Per the study methods: Reference gene primers were amplified, and this amplification served to estimate nucleated cell counts. TCRdb keeps only in-frame clones here, not all; method: immunoSEQ multiplex PCR. The DNA gave D and trimming, while V, J and clone size come from that table. The sample gives about 40,000 clones, approximately 81% of which show up once; less than 5% is in the top ten. Looked up from germline, CDR1 is LNHDA and CDR2 is SQIVND (reference sequence). Trimming stripped 0 bases from V and 6 bases from J, with 12 bases between. This CDR3 comprises 15 residues. Input material: peripheral blood. J is TRBJ1-5 and V is TRBV19, with D unresolved. This TCR was recovered from a woman aged 70-85 years with acute or convalescent COVID-19. DNA of the CDR3: TGTGCCAGTAGTATAGATCAGGTTTTGTCTCAGCCCCAGCATTTT. This sequence encodes CASSIDQVLSQPQHF.